The source of this T cell receptor (beta chain) is a study of cytomegalovirus exposure and HLA in healthy donors. With regard to this clone: What it binds is unknown.

The PCR employed 60 Vbeta primers together with 13 Jbeta primers. Sequenced by immunoSEQ multiplex PCR; TCRdb stores in-frame clones only, minus some. The sample has 100,000 to 120,000 clones, about three quarters seen once. CDR1 and CDR2 from the germline V gene are MNHEY and SMNVEV (reference sequence). V lost 3 bases, J lost 3 bases, and 13 bases lay in between. CDR3 size: 15 residues. Study-level findings and limits: Indistinguishable V segments such as TRBV6-2 and TRBV6-3 were excluded.

The chain employs TRBV27 and TRBJ2-3; D is possibly TRBD2 (5 bases). Sequencing input: PBMCs. The clonotype was recovered from a woman in her fifties or sixties in good health and CMV-seropositive. The CDR3 DNA reads TGTGCCAGCAGTTTTTCAGGACTCATAACAGATACGCAGTATTTT. Amino acids: CASSFSGLITDTQYF.